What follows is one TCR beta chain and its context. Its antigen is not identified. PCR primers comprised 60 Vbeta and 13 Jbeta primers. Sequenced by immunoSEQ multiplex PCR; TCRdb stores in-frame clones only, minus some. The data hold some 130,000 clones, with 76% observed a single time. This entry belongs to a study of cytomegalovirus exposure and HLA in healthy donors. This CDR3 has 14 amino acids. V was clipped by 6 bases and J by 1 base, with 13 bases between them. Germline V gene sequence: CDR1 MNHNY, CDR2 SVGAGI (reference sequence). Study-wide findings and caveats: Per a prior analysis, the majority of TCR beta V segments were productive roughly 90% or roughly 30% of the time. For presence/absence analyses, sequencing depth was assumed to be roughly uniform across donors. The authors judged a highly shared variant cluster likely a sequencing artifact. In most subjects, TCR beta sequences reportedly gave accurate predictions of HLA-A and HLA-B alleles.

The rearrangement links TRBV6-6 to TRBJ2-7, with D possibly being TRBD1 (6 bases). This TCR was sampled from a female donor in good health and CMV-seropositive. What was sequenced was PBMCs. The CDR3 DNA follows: TGTGCCAGCAGGAAAACCACAGGGTCCTACGAGCAGTACTTC. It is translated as CASRKTTGSYEQYF.